The 4 T cell receptor beta chains reported below all come from one sample, sequenced in a study of blood T cell repertoires in COVID-19. Sequencing was performed with immunoSEQ multiplex PCR; in TCRdb, only in-frame clones are kept and a portion is missing. The sample yields some 99,000 clones, over 75% seen once. The material sequenced was peripheral blood. The receptors shown here come from a woman between 50 and 59 years old with acute or convalescent COVID-19.

The chain recombines TRBV10-3 with TRBJ2-4; 10 bases match TRBD2. After removal of 5 bases from V and 7 bases from J, the junction contained 8 bases not matched to a gene. Germline lookup yields CDR1 ENHRY and CDR2 SYGVKD. This CDR3 is built from 15 residues. The CDR3 loop is CAISSGGAWGNIQYF. CDR3 DNA: TGTGCCATCAGTAGCGGGGGGGCCTGGGGTAACATTCAGTACTTC.

The V call is TRBV6-4, the J call TRBJ2-3; TRBD2 might be the D (7 bases). Trimming shortened V by 3 bases and J by 5 bases, and 12 bases separated the two germline ends. The CDR3 loop spans 14 amino acids. Germline V gives CDR1 MRHNA, CDR2 SNTAGT. This CDR3 is CASSDWGGKDTQYF. CDR3 coding DNA: TGTGCCAGCAGTGATTGGGGGGGCAAAGATACGCAGTATTTT.

The chain couples TRBV6-5 to TRBJ2-7, with D tentatively TRBD1 (5 bases). V lost 4 bases, J lost 3 bases, and 16 bases lay in between. Per the germline V gene, CDR1 is MNHEY and CDR2 is SVGAGI. The CDR3 length is 15 residues. The CDR3 region is CASSFSGYEGYEQYF. The CDR3 bases are TGTGCCAGCAGTTTTTCAGGGTATGAAGGCTACGAGCAGTACTTC.

The rearrangement uses TRBV5-1 and TRBJ1-2; tentative D call: TRBD1 (6 bases). Per germline, CDR1 SGHRS and CDR2 YFSETQ. This CDR3 is 14 amino acids long. V was shortened by 4 bases and J by 13 bases, with 23 bases between the two germline ends. In DNA, the CDR3 is TGCGCCAGCAGCCCAGGGACGTCGGGGGGCGGTGGCACCTTC. Protein product: CASSPGTSGGGGTF.